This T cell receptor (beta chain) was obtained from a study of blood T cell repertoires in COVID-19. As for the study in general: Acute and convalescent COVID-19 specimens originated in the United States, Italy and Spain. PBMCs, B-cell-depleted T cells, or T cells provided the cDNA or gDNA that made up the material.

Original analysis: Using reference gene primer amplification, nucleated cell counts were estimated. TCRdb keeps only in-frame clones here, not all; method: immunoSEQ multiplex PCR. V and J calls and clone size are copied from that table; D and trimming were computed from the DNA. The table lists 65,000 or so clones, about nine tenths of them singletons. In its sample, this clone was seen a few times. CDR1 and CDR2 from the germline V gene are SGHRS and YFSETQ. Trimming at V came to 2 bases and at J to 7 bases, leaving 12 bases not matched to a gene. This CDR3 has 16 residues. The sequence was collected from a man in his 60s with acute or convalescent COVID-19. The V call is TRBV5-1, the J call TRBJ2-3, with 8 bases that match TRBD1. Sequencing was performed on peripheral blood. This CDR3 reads CASSLSAGGAINTQYF. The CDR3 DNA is TGCGCCAGCAGCTTATCCGCAGGGGGCGCGATCAATACGCAGTATTTT.